The 21 T cell receptor beta chains in this list originate from one sample, sequenced in a study of blood T cell repertoires in COVID-19. Produced via immunoSEQ multiplex PCR; TCRdb's table is partial and in-frame only. Among approximately 160,000 clones listed, roughly 84% were seen once. What was sequenced was peripheral blood. Every receptor here comes from a man aged 18 to 29 with active or convalescent COVID-19.

This rearrangement joins TRBV5-1 to TRBJ1-2; 10 nucleotides align to TRBD1. Trimming removed 2 bases from V and 6 bases from J; junction bases left unmatched: 7. This CDR3 comprises 15 residues. CDR1 SGHRS and CDR2 YFSETQ come from the germline V gene. CDR3: CASSFGTGVGNGYTF. The CDR3 DNA sequence: TGCGCCAGCAGCTTCGGGACAGGGGTTGGGAATGGCTACACCTTC.

The chain couples TRBV18 to TRBJ2-7; 8 nucleotides align to TRBD1. Germline CDR1 KGHSH, CDR2 LQKENI. J was trimmed by 6 bases and V by 2 bases; bases with no gene match: 6. The CDR3 has 14 residues. The CDR3 is CASSPFLGQGEQYF. The CDR3 region has the DNA TGTGCCAGCTCACCATTTCTCGGACAGGGCGAGCAGTACTTC.

On this clone itself: Other DNA sequences in the sample encode the same CDR3. The chain recombines TRBV5-1 with TRBJ2-5; D is ambiguous. V gave up 1 base and J gave up 3 bases, with 7 bases separating them. The CDR3 runs to 13 residues. CDR1 and CDR2 from the germline V gene are SGHRS and YFSETQ. The CDR3 bases are TGCGCCAGCAGCTTGCAGGCAGAAGAGACCCAGTACTTC. The encoded protein is CASSLQAEETQYF.

This clone was observed a handful of times. For the CDR3, the DNA is TGCGCCAGCAGCTATTTTAGCGGGGACCTCCGCTCCTACAATGAGCAGTTCTTC. Translation gives CASSYFSGDLRSYNEQFF. The chain combines TRBV5-1 with TRBJ2-1; TRBD2 aligns across 8 bases. CDR3 length: 18 residues. Germline values: CDR1 SGHRS, CDR2 YFSETQ. The V segment lost 3 bases and the J segment 0 bases; nucleotides outside the gene matches: 11.

J is TRBJ2-5 and V is TRBV19, with D perhaps TRBD1 (6 bases). V was trimmed by 4 bases and J by 5 bases, leaving 11 bases between them. The CDR3 is 13 residues long. The germline CDR1 and CDR2 sequences are LNHDA and SQIVND (reference sequence). This CDR3 reads CASSKQGVETQYF. The CDR3 region has the DNA TGTGCCAGTAGTAAACAGGGTGTCGAGACCCAGTACTTC.

This clone occurred a few times. The chain couples TRBV5-6 to TRBJ1-1; 7 bases line up with TRBD1. The CDR3 extends over 14 amino acids. CDR1 is SGHDT, CDR2 YYEEEE, per germline. V lost 4 bases, J lost 3 bases, and 6 bases stayed unmatched. Here the CDR3 DNA reads TGTGCCAGCAGCAGATTAGACAGGGACACTGAAGCTTTCTTT. This translates into CASSRLDRDTEAFF.

The V call is TRBV11-2, the J call TRBJ2-2; perhaps TRBD2 as D (5 bases). This CDR3 comprises 14 residues. V lost 6 bases and J lost 5, with 13 bases in between. Germline V gene lookup returns CDR1 SGHAT and CDR2 FQNNGV. CDR3 DNA: TGTGCCAGCAGACGACCGGGGAGAACCGGGGAGCTGTTTTTT. Encoded protein: CASRRPGRTGELFF.

V and J are TRBV5-1 and TRBJ1-2, with 8 bases lining up with TRBD1. The CDR3 consists of 15 residues. The junction had 9 bases not matched to a gene; V was cut back by 4 bases and J by 4 bases. Germline loops: CDR1 SGHRS, CDR2 YFSETQ. CDR3 sequence: CASSQDRGRGYGYTF. CDR3 coding DNA: TGCGCCAGCAGCCAAGACAGGGGTAGGGGCTATGGCTACACCTTC.

The chain is built from TRBV6-5 and TRBJ1-2, with 9 nucleotides matching TRBD1. The CDR3 runs 13 residues. After removal of 5 bases from V and 7 bases from J, the junction contained 5 bases not matched to a gene. Germline CDR1 reads MNHEY; CDR2 reads SVGAGI. The CDR3 protein is CASSTGQGLGYTF. CDR3 DNA: TGTGCCAGCAGTACAGGACAGGGGCTTGGCTACACCTTC.

This rearrangement joins TRBV7-6 to TRBJ2-7, with D possibly matching TRBD1 (5 bases). The CDR3 is 13 amino acids. The V end lost 0 bases, the J end lost 3 bases, and 6 bases lay between the germline ends. Germline lookup yields CDR1 SGHVS and CDR2 FNYEAQ. CDR3 DNA: TGTGCCAGCAGCTTAGCCCAGGGCTACGAGCAGTACTTC. Its protein product is CASSLAQGYEQYF.

The rearrangement joins TRBV13 to TRBJ2-5; 12 bases are shared with TRBD2. The CDR3 extends over 15 amino acids. Germline loops: CDR1 PRHDT, CDR2 FYEKMQ (reference sequence). Germline trimming cut 2 bases from V and 7 bases from J; bases unmatched to any gene: 5. The CDR3 coding sequence is TGTGCCAGCAGCTTAACTAGCGGGGGGCCGAGGACCCAGTACTTC. Amino acids: CASSLTSGGPRTQYF.

This chain uses TRBV7-6 with TRBJ2-2; D ambiguous. This CDR3 spans 16 amino acids. Trimming pared 5 bases from V and 1 base from J, leaving 14 bases between. Germline V gives CDR1 SGHVS, CDR2 FNYEAQ. The CDR3 nucleotides are TGTGCCAGCAGCCCCCTACGTGGAGAGAACACCGGGGAGCTGTTTTTT. Protein: CASSPLRGENTGELFF.

The rearrangement joins TRBV3-1 (or the pseudogene TRBV3-2) to TRBJ1-1, with TRBD1 matching 7 bases. V was pared by 0 bases and J by 11 bases, with 6 bases of the junction left unmatched. Germline CDR1 LGHDT, CDR2 YNNKEL (reference sequence). The CDR3 has 13 amino acids. The CDR3 region has the DNA TGTGCCAGCAGCCAAGATCCGGGACAGAATGCTTTCTTT. Translating gives CASSQDPGQNAFF.

CDR3 protein: CASSLGLAGVSTNEQFF. Here the CDR3 DNA reads TGTGCCAGTAGTCTAGGACTAGCGGGAGTTTCAACCAATGAGCAGTTCTTC. The chain links TRBV19 to TRBJ2-1, with TRBD2 matching 13 bases. This CDR3 contains 17 residues. Trimming cost V 5 bases and J 6 bases; bases outside gene matches: 10. Germline CDR1 reads LNHDA; CDR2 reads SQIVND (reference sequence).

The chain recombines TRBV5-1 with TRBJ1-3; the D gene is possibly TRBD1 (6 bases). This CDR3 contains 17 residues. Looked up from germline, CDR1 is SGHRS and CDR2 is YFSETQ. V was clipped by 0 bases and J by 0 bases, with 13 bases between them. The CDR3 sequence is CASSLVPQGTSGNTIYF. CDR3 bases: TGCGCCAGCAGCTTGGTTCCACAGGGTACCTCTGGAAACACCATATATTTT.

The chain combines TRBV11-1 with TRBJ2-7; D is undetermined. V was trimmed by 1 base and J by 2 bases, leaving 6 bases between them. CDR1 is SGHAT and CDR2 is FQDESV in the germline V gene (reference sequence). The CDR3 extends over 13 amino acids. In nucleotides, the CDR3 is TGTGCCAGCAGCTTAGGACTTACCTACGAGCAGTACTTC. Its translation is CASSLGLTYEQYF. The complete variable domain, with remaining parts taken from reference TRBV11-1 and TRBJ2-7, reads EAEVAQSPRYKITEKSQAVAFWCDPISGHATLYWYRQILGQGPELLVQFQDESVVDDSQLPKDRFSAERLKGVDSTLKIQPAELGDSAMYLCASSLGLTYEQYFGPGTRLTVT.

V and J are TRBV6-5 and TRBJ2-5, with a weak D call TRBD2 (6 bases). The V gene's germline CDR1 is MNHEY and CDR2 SVGAGI. The CDR3 totals 14 residues. Trimming cost V 7 bases and J 2 bases, with 14 bases left between them. In nucleotides, the CDR3 is TGTGCCAGCACGGGGGTGCAGGCTCAAGAGACCCAGTACTTC. Translation gives CASTGVQAQETQYF.

The chain has TRBV7-9 and TRBJ1-6; 10 positions agree with TRBD1. The CDR3 is made up of 15 amino acids. Trimming took 3 bases from V and 9 from J; bases not matched to a gene: 5. CDR1 SEHNR and CDR2 FQNEAQ come from the germline V gene (reference sequence). CDR3 DNA sequence: TGTGCCAGCAGCTTCCGGGACAGGGGCTCTTCACCCCTCCACTTT. It codes for CASSFRDRGSSPLHF.

The chain recombines TRBV11-2 with TRBJ1-2; tentative D call: TRBD1 (6 bases). Between the trimmed V and J ends, which lost 1 base and 7 bases, there was a span of 13 bases. CDR1 is SGHAT and CDR2 is FQNNGV in the germline V gene. There are 14 residues in the CDR3. CDR3 protein: CASSLVGGPAGYTF. The CDR3 DNA is TGTGCCAGCAGCTTAGTAGGGGGACCGGCTGGCTACACCTTC.

By frequency in the sample, this clone is medium-sized (0.01 to 0.1%). V gene TRBV7-9 combines with J gene TRBJ1-5, with unresolved D. V lost 1 base to trimming and J lost 0 bases, with 7 bases between them. Germline assignment: CDR1 SEHNR and CDR2 FQNEAQ (reference sequence). The CDR3 covers 15 residues. For the CDR3, the DNA is TGTGCCAGCAGCTTAGGAGGGTATAGCAATCAGCCCCAGCATTTT. It specifies CASSLGGYSNQPQHF.

The chain employs TRBV7-2 and TRBJ1-1; 7 bases are a match to TRBD1. There are 13 residues in the CDR3. Germline lookup yields CDR1 SGHTA and CDR2 FQGNSA. The V segment lost 4 bases and the J segment 1 base; nucleotides outside the gene matches: 0. CDR3 amino acids: CASSWDRNTEAFF. For the CDR3, the DNA is TGTGCCAGCAGCTGGGACAGGAACACTGAAGCTTTCTTT.